This T cell receptor beta chain comes out of a study of blood T cell repertoires in COVID-19. About the study: T cells, B-cell-depleted T cells, or PBMCs supplied cDNA or gDNA.

Per the study methods: Reference gene primer amplification yielded estimated nucleated cell counts. This table comes from immunoSEQ multiplex PCR, and its TCRdb copy is limited to in-frame clones, with some not included. V and J calls and clone size are copied from that table; D and trimming were computed from the DNA. The sample includes under 80,000 clones, about nine tenths of them seen just once. Germline CDR1 is SGHNT and CDR2 is YENEEA. Germline trimming cut 5 bases from V and 8 bases from J; bases unmatched to any gene: 11. CDR3 length: 17 amino acids. This chain uses TRBV11-3 with TRBJ2-1, with TRBD2 identical over 14 bases. Sequenced material: peripheral blood. This clonotype was obtained from a man between 50 and 59 years old with active COVID-19. The CDR3 DNA follows: TGTGCCAGCAGCGGAGGAGGGACTAGCGGGAGAATAGATGAGCAGTTCTTC. This sequence encodes CASSGGGTSGRIDEQFF.